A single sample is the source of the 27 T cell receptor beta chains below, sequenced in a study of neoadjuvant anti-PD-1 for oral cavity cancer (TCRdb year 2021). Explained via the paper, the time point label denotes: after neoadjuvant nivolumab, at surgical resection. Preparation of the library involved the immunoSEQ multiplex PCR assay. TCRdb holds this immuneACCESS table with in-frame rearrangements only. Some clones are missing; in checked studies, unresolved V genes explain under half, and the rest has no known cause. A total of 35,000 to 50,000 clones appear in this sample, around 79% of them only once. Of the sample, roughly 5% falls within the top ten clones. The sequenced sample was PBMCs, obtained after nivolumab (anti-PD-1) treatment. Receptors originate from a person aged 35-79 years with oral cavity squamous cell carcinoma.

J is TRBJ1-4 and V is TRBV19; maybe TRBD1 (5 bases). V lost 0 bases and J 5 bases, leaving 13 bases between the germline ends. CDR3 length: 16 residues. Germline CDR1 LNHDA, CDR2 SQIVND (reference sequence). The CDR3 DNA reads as TGTGCCAGTAGTATAGATGGGTCAGGGTTAAATGAAAAACTGTTTTTT. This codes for CASSIDGSGLNEKLFF.

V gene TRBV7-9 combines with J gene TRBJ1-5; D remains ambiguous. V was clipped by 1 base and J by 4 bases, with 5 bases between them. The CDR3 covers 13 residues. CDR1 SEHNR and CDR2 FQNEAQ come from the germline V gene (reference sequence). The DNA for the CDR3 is TGTGCCAGCAGCTTAGGCACGAATCAGCCCCAGCATTTT. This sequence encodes CASSLGTNQPQHF.

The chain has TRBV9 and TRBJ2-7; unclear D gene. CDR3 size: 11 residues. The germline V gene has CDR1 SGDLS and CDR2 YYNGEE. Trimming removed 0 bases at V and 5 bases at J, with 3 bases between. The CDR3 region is CASSVGHEQYF. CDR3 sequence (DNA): TGTGCCAGCAGCGTAGGTCACGAGCAGTACTTC.

The CDR3 reads CASSVGTGNTIYF. The CDR3 DNA sequence: TGTGCCAGCAGCGTAGGTACTGGAAACACCATATATTTT. The V and J genes are TRBV9 and TRBJ1-3; D is undetermined. CDR3 length: 13 amino acids. V was pared by 0 bases and J by 2 bases, with 3 bases between. Germline values: CDR1 SGDLS, CDR2 YYNGEE.

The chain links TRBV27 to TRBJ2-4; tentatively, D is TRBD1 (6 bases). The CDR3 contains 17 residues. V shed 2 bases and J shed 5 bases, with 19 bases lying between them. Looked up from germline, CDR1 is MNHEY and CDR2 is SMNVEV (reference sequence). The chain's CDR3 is CASSLGQPTTLQNIQYF. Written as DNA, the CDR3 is TGTGCCAGCAGTTTAGGACAGCCTACCACCCTTCAAAACATTCAGTACTTC.

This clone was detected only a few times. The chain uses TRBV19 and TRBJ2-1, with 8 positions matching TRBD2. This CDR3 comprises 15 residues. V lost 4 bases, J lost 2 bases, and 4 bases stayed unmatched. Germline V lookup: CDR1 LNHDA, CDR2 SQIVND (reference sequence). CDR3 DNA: TGTGCCAGTAGTAAACTAGCGGAAACCTACAATGAGCAGTTCTTC. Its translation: CASSKLAETYNEQFF. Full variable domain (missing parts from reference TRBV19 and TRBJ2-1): DGGITQSPKYLFRKEGQNVTLSCEQNLNHDAMYWYRQDPGQGLRLIYYSQIVNDFQKGDIAEGYSVSREKKESFPLTVTSAQKNPTAFYLCASSKLAETYNEQFFGPGTRLTVL.

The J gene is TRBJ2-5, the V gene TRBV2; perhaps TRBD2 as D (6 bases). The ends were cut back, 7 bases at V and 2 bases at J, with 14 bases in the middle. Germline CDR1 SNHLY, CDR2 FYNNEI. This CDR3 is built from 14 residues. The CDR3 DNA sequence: TGTGCCAGCATGTATGGGGGGTGGCAAGAGACCCAGTACTTC. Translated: CASMYGGWQETQYF.

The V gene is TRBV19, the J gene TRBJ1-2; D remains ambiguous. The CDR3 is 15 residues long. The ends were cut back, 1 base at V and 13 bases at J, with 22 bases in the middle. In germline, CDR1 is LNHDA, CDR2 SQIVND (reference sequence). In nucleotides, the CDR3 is TGTGCCAGTAGTATAGTCGAGACACCGTCTGGGATGGTCACCTTC. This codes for CASSIVETPSGMVTF.

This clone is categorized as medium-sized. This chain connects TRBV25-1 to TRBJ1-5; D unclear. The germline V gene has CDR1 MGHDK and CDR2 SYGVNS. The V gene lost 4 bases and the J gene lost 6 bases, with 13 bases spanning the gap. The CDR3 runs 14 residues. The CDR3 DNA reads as TGTGCCAGCAGTGGCCGGGCTTGGGGTCAGCCCCAGCATTTT. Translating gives CASSGRAWGQPQHF. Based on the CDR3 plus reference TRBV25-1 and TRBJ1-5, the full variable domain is EADIYQTPRYLVIGTGKKITLECSQTMGHDKMYWYQQDPGMELHLIHYSYGVNSTEKGDLSSESTVSRIRTEHFPLTLESARPSHTSQYLCASSGRAWGQPQHFGDGTRLSIL.

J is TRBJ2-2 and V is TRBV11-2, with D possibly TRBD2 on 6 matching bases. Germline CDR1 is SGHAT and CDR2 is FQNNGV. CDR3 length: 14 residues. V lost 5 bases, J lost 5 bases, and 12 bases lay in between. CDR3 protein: CASSPTRGTGELFF. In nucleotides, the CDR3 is TGTGCCAGCAGCCCTACCCGGGGGACCGGGGAGCTGTTTTTT.

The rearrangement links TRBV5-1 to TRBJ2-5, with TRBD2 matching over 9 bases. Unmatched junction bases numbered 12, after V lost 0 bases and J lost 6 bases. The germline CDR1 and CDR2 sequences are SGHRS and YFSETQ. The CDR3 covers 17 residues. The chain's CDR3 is CASSLGVSGSMGKTQYF. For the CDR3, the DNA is TGCGCCAGCAGCTTGGGGGTTAGCGGGAGTATGGGAAAGACCCAGTACTTC.

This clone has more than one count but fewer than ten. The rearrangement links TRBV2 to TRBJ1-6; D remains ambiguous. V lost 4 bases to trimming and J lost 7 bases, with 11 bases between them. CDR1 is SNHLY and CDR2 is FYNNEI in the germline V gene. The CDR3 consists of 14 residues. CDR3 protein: CASSADGRNSPLHF. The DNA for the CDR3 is TGTGCCAGCAGTGCGGACGGGAGGAATTCACCCCTCCACTTT.

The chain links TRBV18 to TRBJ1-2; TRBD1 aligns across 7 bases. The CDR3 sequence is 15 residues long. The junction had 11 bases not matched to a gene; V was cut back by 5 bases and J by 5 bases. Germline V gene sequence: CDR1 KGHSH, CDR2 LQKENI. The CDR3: CASSNTGDGWYGYTF. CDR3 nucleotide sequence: TGTGCCAGCTCAAACACAGGGGACGGCTGGTATGGCTACACCTTC.

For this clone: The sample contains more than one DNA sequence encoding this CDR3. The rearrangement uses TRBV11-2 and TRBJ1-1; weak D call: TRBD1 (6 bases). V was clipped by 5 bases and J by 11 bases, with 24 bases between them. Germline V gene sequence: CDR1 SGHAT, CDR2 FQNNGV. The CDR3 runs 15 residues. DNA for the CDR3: TGTGCCAGCAGCCTCTCACTTTCAGGGGTTAGTGAGGCTTTCTTT. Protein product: CASSLSLSGVSEAFF.

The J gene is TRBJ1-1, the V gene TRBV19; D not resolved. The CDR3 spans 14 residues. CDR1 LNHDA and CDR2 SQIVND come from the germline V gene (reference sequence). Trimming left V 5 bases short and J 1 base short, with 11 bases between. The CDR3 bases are TGTGCCAGTAGTGGTAACTACAGGAACACTGAAGCTTTCTTT. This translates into CASSGNYRNTEAFF.

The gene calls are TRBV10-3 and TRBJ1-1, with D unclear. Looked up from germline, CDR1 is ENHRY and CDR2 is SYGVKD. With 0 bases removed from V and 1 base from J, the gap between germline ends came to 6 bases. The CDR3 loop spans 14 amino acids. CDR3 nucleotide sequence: TGTGCCATCAGTGAGTCGAGGCCGAACACTGAAGCTTTCTTT. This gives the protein CAISESRPNTEAFF.

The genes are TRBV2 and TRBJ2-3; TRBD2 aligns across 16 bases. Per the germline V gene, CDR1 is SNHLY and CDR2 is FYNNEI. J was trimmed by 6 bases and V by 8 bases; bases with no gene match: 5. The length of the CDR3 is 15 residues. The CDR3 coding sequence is TGTGCCAGCGGTGGGACTAGCGGGAGGGCCGATACGCAGTATTTT. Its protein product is CASGGTSGRADTQYF.

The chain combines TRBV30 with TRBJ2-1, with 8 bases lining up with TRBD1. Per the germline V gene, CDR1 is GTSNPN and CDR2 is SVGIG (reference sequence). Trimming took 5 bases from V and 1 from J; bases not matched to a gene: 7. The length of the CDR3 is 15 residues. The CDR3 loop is CAWDPTGGSYNEQFF. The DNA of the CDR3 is TGTGCCTGGGACCCTACAGGGGGATCCTACAATGAGCAGTTCTTC.

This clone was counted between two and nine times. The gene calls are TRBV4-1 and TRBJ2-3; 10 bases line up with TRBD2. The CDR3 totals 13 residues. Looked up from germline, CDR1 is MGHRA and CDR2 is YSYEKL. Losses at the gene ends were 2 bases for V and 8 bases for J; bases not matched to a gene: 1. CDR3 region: CASSQLAGATQYF. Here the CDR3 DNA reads TGCGCCAGCAGCCAACTAGCGGGAGCTACGCAGTATTTT.

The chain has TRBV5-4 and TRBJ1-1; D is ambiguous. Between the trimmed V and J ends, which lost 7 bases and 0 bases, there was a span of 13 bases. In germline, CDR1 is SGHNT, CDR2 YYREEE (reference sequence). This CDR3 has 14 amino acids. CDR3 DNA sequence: TGTGCCAGCCGTGAGATAGACATGAACACTGAAGCTTTCTTT. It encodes CASREIDMNTEAFF.

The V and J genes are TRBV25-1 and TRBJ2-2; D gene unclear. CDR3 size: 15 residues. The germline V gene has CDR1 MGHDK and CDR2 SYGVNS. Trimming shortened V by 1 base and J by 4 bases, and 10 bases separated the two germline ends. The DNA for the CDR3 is TGTGCCAGCAGTGAATCTGGCAGCTCCACCGGGGAGCTGTTTTTT. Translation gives CASSESGSSTGELFF. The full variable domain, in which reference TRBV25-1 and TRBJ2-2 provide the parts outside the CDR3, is EADIYQTPRYLVIGTGKKITLECSQTMGHDKMYWYQQDPGMELHLIHYSYGVNSTEKGDLSSESTVSRIRTEHFPLTLESARPSHTSQYLCASSESGSSTGELFFGEGSRLTVL.

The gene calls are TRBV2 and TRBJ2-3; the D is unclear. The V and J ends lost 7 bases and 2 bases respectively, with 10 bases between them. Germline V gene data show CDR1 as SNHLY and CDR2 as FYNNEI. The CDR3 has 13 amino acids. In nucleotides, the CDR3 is TGTGCCAGCATAGGGAAGGTCACAGATACGCAGTATTTT. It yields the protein CASIGKVTDTQYF.

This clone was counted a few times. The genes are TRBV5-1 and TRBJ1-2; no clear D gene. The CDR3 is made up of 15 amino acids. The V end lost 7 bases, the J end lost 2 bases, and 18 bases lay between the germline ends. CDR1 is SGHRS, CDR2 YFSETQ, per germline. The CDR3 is CASQPSLVINYGYTF. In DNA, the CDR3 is TGCGCCAGCCAACCTAGTTTAGTGATCAACTATGGCTACACCTTC.

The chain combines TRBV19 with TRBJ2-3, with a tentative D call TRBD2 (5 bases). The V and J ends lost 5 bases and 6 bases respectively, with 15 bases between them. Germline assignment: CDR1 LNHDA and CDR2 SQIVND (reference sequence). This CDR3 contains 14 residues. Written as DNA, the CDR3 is TGTGCCAGTAGTTCCGGACTTAGCGTGGATACGCAGTATTTT. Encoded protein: CASSSGLSVDTQYF.

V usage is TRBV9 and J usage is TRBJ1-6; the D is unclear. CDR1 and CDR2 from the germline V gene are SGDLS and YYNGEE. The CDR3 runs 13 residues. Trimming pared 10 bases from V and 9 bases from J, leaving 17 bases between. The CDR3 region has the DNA TGTGCCTCCCAGGAGTTTTCTGGTTCACCCCTCCACTTT. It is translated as CASQEFSGSPLHF.

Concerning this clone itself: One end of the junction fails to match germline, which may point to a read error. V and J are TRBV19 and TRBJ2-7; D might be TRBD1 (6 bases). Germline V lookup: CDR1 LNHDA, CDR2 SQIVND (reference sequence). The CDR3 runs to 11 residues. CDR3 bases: TGTGCCAGAGGGGGTCGTGACCTAAAGTCCTTC. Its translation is CARGGRDLKSF.

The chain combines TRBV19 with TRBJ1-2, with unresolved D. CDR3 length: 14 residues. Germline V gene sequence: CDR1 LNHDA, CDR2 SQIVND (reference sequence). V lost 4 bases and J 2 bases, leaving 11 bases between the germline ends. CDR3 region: CASSTGPGNYGYTF. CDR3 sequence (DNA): TGTGCCAGTAGTACTGGACCGGGAAACTATGGCTACACCTTC.